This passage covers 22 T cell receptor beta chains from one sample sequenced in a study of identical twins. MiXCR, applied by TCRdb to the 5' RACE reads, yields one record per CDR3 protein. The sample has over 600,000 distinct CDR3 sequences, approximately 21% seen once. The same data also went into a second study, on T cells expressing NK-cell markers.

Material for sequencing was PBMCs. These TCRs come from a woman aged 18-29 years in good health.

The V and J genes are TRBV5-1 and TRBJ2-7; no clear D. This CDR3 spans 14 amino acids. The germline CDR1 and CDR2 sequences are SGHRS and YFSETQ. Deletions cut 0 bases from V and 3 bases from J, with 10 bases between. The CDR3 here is CASSLVPAYYEQYF. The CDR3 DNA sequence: TGCGCCAGCAGCTTGGTCCCCGCATACTACGAGCAGTACTTC.

CDR3 DNA: TGTGCCAGCAGTTATAAATGGCGACGCGATTACTTAGGCTATGGCTACACCTTC. The encoded protein is CASSYKWRRDYLGYGYTF. V usage is TRBV6-5 and J usage is TRBJ1-2; D remains ambiguous. The germline V gene encodes CDR1 MNHEY and CDR2 SVGAGI. V shed 3 bases and J shed 4 bases, with 24 bases lying between them. This CDR3 is 18 amino acids long.

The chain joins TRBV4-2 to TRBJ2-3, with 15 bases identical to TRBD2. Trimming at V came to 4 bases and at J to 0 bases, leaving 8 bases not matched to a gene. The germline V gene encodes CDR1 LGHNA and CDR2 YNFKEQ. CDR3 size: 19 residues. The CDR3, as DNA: TGTGCCAGCAGCCTCCCGACCGGGACTAGCGGGGGGAGCACAGATACGCAGTATTTT. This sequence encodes CASSLPTGTSGGSTDTQYF.

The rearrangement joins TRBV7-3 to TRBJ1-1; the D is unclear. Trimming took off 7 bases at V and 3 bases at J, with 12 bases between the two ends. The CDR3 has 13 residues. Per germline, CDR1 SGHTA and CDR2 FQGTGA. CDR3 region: CASKVSGDTEAFF. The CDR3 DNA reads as TGTGCCAGCAAGGTCTCCGGGGACACTGAAGCTTTCTTT.

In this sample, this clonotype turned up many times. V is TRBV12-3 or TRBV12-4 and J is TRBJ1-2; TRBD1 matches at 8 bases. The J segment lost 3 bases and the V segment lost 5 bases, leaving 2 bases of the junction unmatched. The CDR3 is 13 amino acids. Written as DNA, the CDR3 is TGTGCCAGCAGTAGGACAGGGCACTATGGCTACACCTTC. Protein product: CASSRTGHYGYTF.

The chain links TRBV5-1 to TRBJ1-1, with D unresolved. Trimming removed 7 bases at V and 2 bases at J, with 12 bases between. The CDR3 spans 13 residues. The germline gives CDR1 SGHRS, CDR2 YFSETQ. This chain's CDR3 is CASRGNTNTEAFF. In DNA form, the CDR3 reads TGCGCCAGCCGCGGGAACACAAACACTGAAGCTTTCTTT.

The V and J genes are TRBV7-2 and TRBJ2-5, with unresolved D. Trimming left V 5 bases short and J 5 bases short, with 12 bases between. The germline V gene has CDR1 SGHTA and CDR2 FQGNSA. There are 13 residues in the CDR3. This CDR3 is CASSVRMWETQYF. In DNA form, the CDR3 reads TGTGCCAGCAGCGTTCGCATGTGGGAGACCCAGTACTTC.

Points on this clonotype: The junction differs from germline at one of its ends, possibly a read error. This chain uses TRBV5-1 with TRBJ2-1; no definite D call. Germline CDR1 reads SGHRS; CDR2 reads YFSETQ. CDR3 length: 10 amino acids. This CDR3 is CASSYSEQFF. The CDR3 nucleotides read TGCGCCAGCAGCTACAGTGAGCAGTTCTTC.

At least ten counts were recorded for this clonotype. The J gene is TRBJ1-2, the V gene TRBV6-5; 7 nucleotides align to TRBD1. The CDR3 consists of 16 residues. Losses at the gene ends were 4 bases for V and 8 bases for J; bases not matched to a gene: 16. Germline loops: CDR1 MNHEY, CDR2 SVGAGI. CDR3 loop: CASSLSGTVTSGGYTF. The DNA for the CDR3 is TGTGCCAGCAGTTTATCAGGGACAGTGACCAGTGGGGGCTACACCTTC.

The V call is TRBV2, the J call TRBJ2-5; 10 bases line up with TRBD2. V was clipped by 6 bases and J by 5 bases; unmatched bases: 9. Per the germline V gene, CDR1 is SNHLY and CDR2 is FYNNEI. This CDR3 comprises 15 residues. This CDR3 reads CASSPAGGPGETQYF. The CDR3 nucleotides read TGTGCCAGCAGCCCAGCGGGGGGGCCCGGGGAGACCCAGTACTTC.

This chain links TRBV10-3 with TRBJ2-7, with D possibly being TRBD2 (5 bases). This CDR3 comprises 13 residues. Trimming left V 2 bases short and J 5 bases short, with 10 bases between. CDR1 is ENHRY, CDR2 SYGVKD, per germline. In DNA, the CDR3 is TGTGCCATCAGTGAGAAAATGGAGGACGAGCAGTACTTC. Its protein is CAISEKMEDEQYF.

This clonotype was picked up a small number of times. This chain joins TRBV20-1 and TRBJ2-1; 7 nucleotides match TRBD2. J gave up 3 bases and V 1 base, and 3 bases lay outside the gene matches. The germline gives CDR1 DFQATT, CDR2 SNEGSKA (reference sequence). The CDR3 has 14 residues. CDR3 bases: TGCAGTGCTAGAGGGACTAGGGACTACAATGAGCAGTTCTTC. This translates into CSARGTRDYNEQFF.

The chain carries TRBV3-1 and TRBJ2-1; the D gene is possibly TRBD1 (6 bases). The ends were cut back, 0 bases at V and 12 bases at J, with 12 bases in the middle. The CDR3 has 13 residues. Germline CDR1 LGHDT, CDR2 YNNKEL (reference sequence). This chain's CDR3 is CASSQEHRTAQFF. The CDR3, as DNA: TGTGCCAGCAGCCAAGAACACAGGACAGCGCAGTTCTTC.

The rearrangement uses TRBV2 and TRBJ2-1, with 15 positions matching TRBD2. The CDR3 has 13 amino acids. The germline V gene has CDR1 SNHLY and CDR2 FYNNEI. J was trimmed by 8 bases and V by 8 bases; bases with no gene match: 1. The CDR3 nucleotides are TGTGCCAGCGGACTAGCGGGAGGGCATGAGCAGTTCTTC. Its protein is CASGLAGGHEQFF.

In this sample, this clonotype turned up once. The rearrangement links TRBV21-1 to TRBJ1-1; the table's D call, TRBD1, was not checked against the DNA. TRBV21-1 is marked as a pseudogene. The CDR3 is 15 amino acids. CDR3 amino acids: CASSYLRTENTEAFF. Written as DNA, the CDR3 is TGTGCCAGCAGTTATCTCCGGACAGAGAACACTGAAGCTTTCTTT.

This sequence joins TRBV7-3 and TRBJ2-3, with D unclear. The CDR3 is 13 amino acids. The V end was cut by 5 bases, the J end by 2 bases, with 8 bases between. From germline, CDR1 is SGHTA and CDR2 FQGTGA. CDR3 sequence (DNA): TGTGCCAGCAGCCTATTTCTCACAGATACGCAGTATTTT. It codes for CASSLFLTDTQYF.

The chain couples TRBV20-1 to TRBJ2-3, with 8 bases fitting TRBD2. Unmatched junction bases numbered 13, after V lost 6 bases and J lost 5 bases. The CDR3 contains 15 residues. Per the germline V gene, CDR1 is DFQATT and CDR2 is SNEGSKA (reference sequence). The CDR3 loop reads CSAGGRGALGDTQYF. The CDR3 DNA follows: TGCAGTGCCGGTGGGCGGGGGGCCCTGGGAGATACGCAGTATTTT.

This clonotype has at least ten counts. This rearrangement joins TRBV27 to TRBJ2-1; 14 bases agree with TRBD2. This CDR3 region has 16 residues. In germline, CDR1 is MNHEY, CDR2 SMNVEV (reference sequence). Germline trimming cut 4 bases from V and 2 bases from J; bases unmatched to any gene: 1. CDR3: CASSSGLAGAYNEQFF. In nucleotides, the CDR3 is TGTGCCAGCAGTTCGGGACTAGCGGGGGCCTACAATGAGCAGTTCTTC.

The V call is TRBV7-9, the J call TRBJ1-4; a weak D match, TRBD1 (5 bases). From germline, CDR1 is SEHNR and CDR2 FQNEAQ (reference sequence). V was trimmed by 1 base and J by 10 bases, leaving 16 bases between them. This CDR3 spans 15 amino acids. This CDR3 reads CASSLVQTEDRKLFF. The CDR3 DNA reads TGTGCCAGCAGCTTAGTACAGACAGAAGACAGAAAACTGTTTTTT.

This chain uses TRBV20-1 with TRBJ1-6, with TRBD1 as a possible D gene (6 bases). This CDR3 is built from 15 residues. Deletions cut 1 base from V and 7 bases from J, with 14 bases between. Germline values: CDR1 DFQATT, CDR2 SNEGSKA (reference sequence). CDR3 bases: TGCAGTGCTAGAGGGCACAGGGCCCCAAATTCACCCCTCCACTTT. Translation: CSARGHRAPNSPLHF.

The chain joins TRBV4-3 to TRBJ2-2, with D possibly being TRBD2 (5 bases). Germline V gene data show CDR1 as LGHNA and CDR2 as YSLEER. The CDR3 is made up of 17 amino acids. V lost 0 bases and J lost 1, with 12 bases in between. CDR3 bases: TGCGCCAGCAGCCAAGATCTAGGTGGAGGGAACACCGGGGAGCTGTTTTTT. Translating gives CASSQDLGGGNTGELFF.

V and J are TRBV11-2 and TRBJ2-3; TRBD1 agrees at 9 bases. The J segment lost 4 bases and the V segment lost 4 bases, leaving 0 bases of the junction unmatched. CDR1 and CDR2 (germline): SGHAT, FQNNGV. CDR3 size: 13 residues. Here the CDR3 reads CASSWTGADTQYF. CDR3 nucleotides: TGTGCCAGCAGCTGGACAGGGGCAGATACGCAGTATTTT.